This TCR beta chain was obtained from a study of identical twins. Study-wide results and caveats: Fewer insertions characterized abundant cord blood beta clonotypes, whereas memory repertoires showed none. Zero-insertion results could be subject to partial confounding by invariant MAIT and iNKT cells.

The CDR3 extends over 14 amino acids. Germline V gene sequence: CDR1 SGHTA, CDR2 FQGNSA. Trimming stripped 1 base from V and 6 bases from J, with 10 bases between. Healthy Caucasian individuals made up all the donors. A template switching step contributed a universal primer site, while unique molecular identifiers were present in the cDNA. A single record per CDR3 protein comes from TCRdb applying MiXCR to the 5' RACE reads. Of more than 650,000 distinct CDR3 sequences listed, roughly 6.2% are singletons. This clonotype occurred many times. Antigen specificity is unknown. The sample comprised naive T cells sorted from blood. V gene TRBV7-2 combines with J gene TRBJ1-5; no clear D gene. This clonotype was sampled from a man younger than 35 in good health. The CDR3 region is CASSLGPAGQPQHF. The DNA for the CDR3 is TGTGCCAGCAGCTTAGGACCAGCAGGTCAGCCCCAGCATTTT.